Listed below are T cell receptor beta chains from one sample, sequenced in a study of blood T cell repertoires in COVID-19. Profiled with immunoSEQ multiplex PCR; TCRdb holds only in-frame clones, not every one. The data show under 300,000 clones, 75% to 85% seen once. Sequencing input: peripheral blood. Receptor source: a human donor in a cohort sampled during active COVID-19. CDR3s include the opening cysteine and the closing phenylalanine or tryptophan. A D gene is named only where the DNA matches it firmly. Expanded clones get a size class; other rows say once, few or many, or leave the size out.

d_call j_call v_call clone_size cdr3_aa cdr3_nt
TRBD1 TRBJ2-5 TRBV10-3 - CAISESAGGGETQYF TGTGCCATCAGTGAGTCGGCAGGGGGTGGAGAGACCCAGTACTTC
- TRBJ1-1 TRBV6-2/TRBV6-3 few CASSYSVTEAFF TGTGCCAGCAGTTACTCCGTCACTGAAGCTTTCTTT
- TRBJ1-4 TRBV5-1 - CATPPGSGEYEKLFF TGCGCCACCCCACCCGGGTCAGGGGAGTATGAAAAACTGTTTTTT
- TRBJ1-2 TRBV3-1/TRBV3-2 - CASSPETGNYGYTF TGTGCCAGCAGCCCCGAAACAGGGAACTATGGCTACACCTTC
- TRBJ2-3 TRBV3-1/TRBV3-2 few CASSQGRLALGNTQYF TGTGCCAGCAGCCAAGGGAGGCTAGCTTTAGGAAATACGCAGTATTTT
TRBD1 TRBJ2-5 TRBV3-1/TRBV3-2 - CASSQDRTGGSQETQYF TGTGCCAGCAGCCAAGATAGGACAGGGGGGTCACAAGAGACCCAGTACTTC
- TRBJ1-6 TRBV5-1 - CASSLVIPGTTNSPLHF TGCGCCAGCAGCTTGGTAATTCCAGGGACAACAAATTCACCCCTCCACTTT
- TRBJ2-4 TRBV4-1 - CASSQDEGGNIQYF TGCGCCAGCAGCCAAGATGAGGGGGGGAACATTCAGTACTTC
- TRBJ2-2 TRBV4-1 - CASSQEAGALGELFF TGCGCCAGCAGCCAAGAGGCAGGGGCGTTGGGGGAGCTGTTTTTT
- TRBJ1-2 TRBV5-4 few CASSLARVDYGYTF TGTGCCAGCAGCTTGGCCAGGGTTGACTATGGCTACACCTTC
- TRBJ2-5 TRBV6-5 - CASSSAGETQYF TGTGCCAGCAGTTCGGCGGGGGAGACCCAGTACTTC
TRBD2 TRBJ2-7 TRBV28 - CASREPGGWSREQYF TGTGCCAGCAGGGAACCGGGGGGGTGGTCCCGCGAGCAGTACTTC
TRBD2 TRBJ2-1 TRBV10-1 - CASSESLAGAEEQFF TGCGCCAGCAGTGAGTCCCTAGCGGGGGCCGAAGAGCAGTTCTTC
TRBD1 TRBJ2-5 TRBV18 - CASSPMTGGRETQYF TGTGCCAGCTCACCAATGACAGGGGGCCGAGAGACCCAGTACTTC
TRBD2 TRBJ2-7 TRBV6-6 - CASSPTLVVAGGPRDEQYF TGTGCCAGCAGTCCTACCCTTGTGGTAGCGGGAGGGCCTAGAGACGAGCAGTACTTC
TRBD1 TRBJ2-4 TRBV5-1 - CASSSSLTDRVNIQYF TGCGCCAGCAGCTCCTCCTTGACGGACAGGGTTAACATTCAGTACTTC
TRBD2 TRBJ2-3 TRBV5-1 - CASSLDGTSEIGDTQYF TGCGCCAGCAGCTTGGATGGGACTAGCGAGATCGGAGATACGCAGTATTTT